This T cell receptor beta chain appears in the sequencing data of a study of blood T cell repertoires in COVID-19. Study background: Collection of acute and convalescent COVID-19 samples took place in the United States, Italy and Spain. The analysed material was cDNA or gDNA that came from T cells, B-cell-depleted T cells, or PBMCs.

In the source study's methods: Quantification of nucleated cells was approximated via reference gene primer amplification. Some clones are missing from TCRdb's copy, which holds only in-frame ones; the method was immunoSEQ multiplex PCR. The D gene and trimming were derived from the DNA, and the V and J assignments and clone size from that table. The sample shows some 140,000 clones, 70% to 85% of them seen only once. Germline CDR1 and CDR2: LNHNV and YYDKDF (reference sequence). With 0 bases removed from V and 0 bases from J, the gap between germline ends came to 9 bases. This CDR3 spans 16 amino acids.

The receptor comes from a woman over 75 with acute or convalescent COVID-19. Sequencing used peripheral blood. The chain uses TRBV15 and TRBJ1-3; TRBD1 is a possible D gene (6 bases). CDR3 in DNA: TGTGCCACCAGCAGAGAAGGGGGTCCCTCTGGAAACACCATATATTTT. Translated: CATSREGGPSGNTIYF.